Each of the 2 T cell receptor beta chains below was sequenced from the same sample in a study of shared clonotypes between healthy human individuals. Assay: immunoSEQ multiplex PCR; the TCRdb copy retains only in-frame clones and omits some. Of approximately 2,200,000 clones listed, around 93% are singletons. Naive CD8 cells lacked CD45RO, underwent positive selection for CCR7 and left out terminally differentiated effector memory CD45RA+ cells. Sequencing used naive CD8+ T cells from PBMCs. The receptors originated from a man aged 18 to 35 in good health. Some clones in this sample may be carry-over from other donors' samples.

The V and J genes are TRBV13 and TRBJ2-7, with 10 bases aligning to TRBD2. Germline V lookup: CDR1 PRHDT, CDR2 FYEKMQ (reference sequence). The CDR3 has 15 amino acids. The trim removed 5 bases at V and 6 bases at J, leaving 10 bases unmatched. The CDR3 coding sequence is TGTGCCAGCAGCAGTACTAGCGGGAAAGGCGCCGAGCAGTACTTC. Translated, it gives CASSSTSGKGAEQYF.

The chain carries TRBV5-1 and TRBJ2-1, with D uncertain. The CDR3 is made up of 14 amino acids. V lost 1 base to trimming and J lost 7 bases, with 12 bases between them. CDR1 is SGHRS, CDR2 YFSETQ, per germline. CDR3 DNA sequence: TGCGCCAGCAGCTTGTTTACAGAAGCAAATGAGCAGTTCTTC. Its translation: CASSLFTEANEQFF. Variable domain in full (rest from reference TRBV5-1 and TRBJ2-1): KAGVTQTPRYLIKTRGQQVTLSCSPISGHRSVSWYQQTPGQGLQFLFEYFSETQRNKGNFPGRFSGRQFSNSRSEMNVSTLELGDSALYLCASSLFTEANEQFFGPGTRLTVL.